Listed below are T cell receptor beta chains from one sample, sequenced in a study of shared clonotypes between healthy human individuals. This table comes from immunoSEQ multiplex PCR, and its TCRdb copy is limited to in-frame clones, with some not included. This table has under 850,000 clones, 72% appearing once. Input material: memory CD4+ T cells sorted from blood. The receptors stem from a woman aged 25-40 years in good health. The CDR3 runs from the conserved cysteine through the conserved F or W. D genes are given only for firm matches. Some rows mark clone size as missing; the rest say once, few, many or name a class of expanded clone.

TRBV28	TRBJ2-3	NA	NA	TGTGCCAGCAGTTTATTGGGGGGAGGGGGCGAAGATACGCAGTATTTT	CASSLLGGGGEDTQYF
TRBV7-9	TRBJ2-2	NA	TRBD2	TGTGCCAGCAGCTTAGACGGGAGGGAGACCGGGGAGCTGTTTTTT	CASSLDGRETGELFF
TRBV4-1	TRBJ1-5	few	TRBD1	TGCGCCAGCAGCCAAGTTCTGACAGGGGCCAATCAGCCCCAGCATTTT	CASSQVLTGANQPQHF
TRBV5-1	TRBJ1-1	NA	NA	TGCGCCAGCAGCGCGGACAGCCAGAACACTGAAGCTTTCTTT	CASSADSQNTEAFF
TRBV7-9	TRBJ2-5	NA	NA	TGTGCCAGCAGCTTAGCGGGGCCATGGTACTTC	CASSLAGPWYF
TRBV2	TRBJ2-2	NA	NA	TGTGCCTGGCAAAGATCCGGGGCGAACACCGGGGAGCTGTTTTTT	CAWQRSGANTGELFF
TRBV7-9	TRBJ2-2	once	TRBD2	TGTGCCAGCAGCTCCATTCTAGCGGGAACCACCGGGGAGCTGTTTTTT	CASSSILAGTTGELFF
TRBV19	TRBJ2-2	NA	TRBD1	TGTGCCAGTAGTATCCAACCGGACAGGGGCGCCGGGGAGCTGTTTTTT	CASSIQPDRGAGELFF
TRBV6-5	TRBJ2-3	NA	NA	TGTGCCAGCAGTTACCTCCAGGGTACGGATACGCAGTATTTT	CASSYLQGTDTQYF
TRBV5-1	TRBJ2-7	NA	NA	TGCGCCAGCAGCCTGAGCCCCCAACGACGGAGCTCCTACGAGCAGTACTTC	CASSLSPQRRSSYEQYF
TRBV2	TRBJ2-7	NA	NA	TGTGCCAGCAAGGAGGGCCACGAGCAGTACTTC	CASKEGHEQYF
TRBV7-9	TRBJ2-1	once	TRBD2	TGTGCCAGCAGCGGACCGGGACTAGCGGGAGGACAGCGGTTCAATGAGCAGTTCTTC	CASSGPGLAGGQRFNEQFF
TRBV6-4	TRBJ2-1	NA	NA	TGTGCCAGCAGTGACTCAGGGCGGCCAATCAATGAGCAGTTCTTC	CASSDSGRPINEQFF
TRBV5-1	TRBJ2-2	NA	TRBD1	TGCGCCAGCAGCTTGTACCCAGGGGGGAACACCGGGGAGCTGTTTTTT	CASSLYPGGNTGELFF
TRBV11-2	TRBJ2-7	NA	NA	TGTGCCAGCAGCCACCGCCCGACAGGGAGGGAGAGGGGCTACGAGCAGTACTTC	CASSHRPTGRERGYEQYF
TRBV28	TRBJ2-4	few	NA	TGTGCCAGCAGTTTGGGGAGGCAGTGGTCGGTGATAGACCGGGACCAAAACATTCAGTACTTC	CASSLGRQWSVIDRDQNIQYF
TRBV29-1	TRBJ2-7	NA	NA	TGCAGCGTTGCCAGGGACACCTCCTACGAGCAGTACTTC	CSVARDTSYEQYF
TRBV18	TRBJ1-2	NA	NA	TGTGCCAGCTCACCAGAGGACCATATTAACTATGGCTACACCTTC	CASSPEDHINYGYTF
TRBV4-1	TRBJ1-2	NA	TRBD1	TGCGCCAGCAGCCAGCCGGGACAGGTCTATGGCTACACCTTC	CASSQPGQVYGYTF
TRBV25-1	TRBJ2-7	NA	TRBD2	TGTGCCAGCAGTGAATGGTCTAGCGGGACCTACGAGCAGTACTTC	CASSEWSSGTYEQYF
TRBV28	TRBJ1-1	NA	NA	TGTGCCAGCACCATTCCGGGACCACTAGTGAAAGCTTTCTTT	CASTIPGPLVKAFF
TRBV2	TRBJ2-2	NA	NA	TGTGCCAGCAGTGCGGCGCGGAACACCGGGGAGCTGTTTTTT	CASSAARNTGELFF
TRBV11-3	TRBJ1-2	NA	NA	TGTGCCAGCGCCCTAGATGGCGGTAGGAACAGGGTTCGAAACTATGGCTACACCTTC	CASALDGGRNRVRNYGYTF
TRBV11-2	TRBJ2-2	NA	TRBD2	TGTGCCAGCAGCTTAGTTGCGGGAGGCGCCGGGGAGCTGTTTTTT	CASSLVAGGAGELFF
TRBV29-1	TRBJ1-2	NA	TRBD1	TGCAGCACCCGGACAGGGGGCCATGAGAGCTATGGCTACACCTTC	CSTRTGGHESYGYTF
TRBV18	TRBJ2-2	NA	NA	TGTGCCAGCGTCCCCCCGGCGGGGAACACCGGGGAGCTGTTTTTT	CASVPPAGNTGELFF
TRBV10-3	TRBJ2-1	few	TRBD2	TGTGCCATCAGTAGGACTAGCTCCTACAATGAGCAGTTCTTC	CAISRTSSYNEQFF
TRBV7-5	TRBJ2-5	NA	NA	TGTGTCAGAAGCTGCACGGGACCTCCTCTTCGGACCCAGTACTTC	CVRSCTGPPLRTQYF
TRBV2	TRBJ2-2	NA	TRBD1	TGTGCCAGCAGAAGAGGGACAGCGAACACCGGGGAGCTGTTTTTT	CASRRGTANTGELFF
TRBV5-1	TRBJ2-1	NA	TRBD2	TGCGCCAGCAGCTTGAGGGGAGCCGGAGGACTAGCGGGAGCCTACAATGAGCAGTTCTTC	CASSLRGAGGLAGAYNEQFF
TRBV5-4	TRBJ1-4	NA	TRBD1	TGTGCCAGCAGCCCCGGGGCCGGGACAGGGGATGAAAAACTGTTTTTT	CASSPGAGTGDEKLFF
TRBV30	TRBJ2-7	once	NA	TGTGCCTGGAATCCCCTCCTTACCGAAACCTACGAGCAGTACTTC	CAWNPLLTETYEQYF
TRBV5-1	TRBJ2-1	NA	TRBD2	TGCGCCAGCAGCTTTCAGACTAGCGGGGACAATGAGCAGTTCTTC	CASSFQTSGDNEQFF
TRBV2	TRBJ2-1	NA	NA	TGTGCCAGCAGTGAAAGGGAGGCAGGGGGGAATGAGCAGTTCTTC	CASSEREAGGNEQFF
TRBV7-9	TRBJ2-7	NA	NA	TGTGCCAGCAGCTTAGTCACTCACGAGCAGTACTTC	CASSLVTHEQYF
TRBV28	TRBJ1-5	few	NA	TGTGCCAGCAGTTTAAAAGACCCTAGGATAAATCAGCCCCAGCATTTT	CASSLKDPRINQPQHF
TRBV27	TRBJ1-5	NA	NA	TGTGCCAGCAGTTTACTTTCGGGTGGAAATCAGCCCCAGCATTTT	CASSLLSGGNQPQHF
TRBV10-3	TRBJ2-7	NA	NA	TGTGCCATCAGTGAGTCGGGGCCGGGTAGTTGGGAGTCTAACTACGAGCAGTACTTC	CAISESGPGSWESNYEQYF
TRBV25-1	TRBJ2-7	NA	NA	TGTGCCAGCAGTTCTAACCACCAACAGGGCTCCTACGAGCAGTACTTC	CASSSNHQQGSYEQYF
TRBV10-2	TRBJ1-5	NA	TRBD1	TGCGCCAGCAGTGGACAGGGTAACCAGCCCCAGCATTTT	CASSGQGNQPQHF
TRBV7-8	TRBJ1-2	once	NA	TGTGCCAGCAGCGCCGGGACTGCCTATGGCTACACCTTC	CASSAGTAYGYTF
TRBV19	TRBJ2-7	NA	TRBD2	TGTGCCAGTAGTCTCGTAGCGGGGAACTCCTACGAGCAGTACTTC	CASSLVAGNSYEQYF
TRBV5-1	TRBJ2-7	NA	NA	TGCGCCAGCAGCTTCCAGGGTAGCTCCTACGAGCAGTACTTC	CASSFQGSSYEQYF
TRBV6-6	TRBJ2-1	NA	TRBD2	TGTGCCAGCAGTGACGGGACTAGCGGGAGTCTTGAGCAGTTCTTC	CASSDGTSGSLEQFF
TRBV18	TRBJ1-1	NA	NA	TGTGCCAGCTCGGAGAGGGAGGCGAACAAGGGCACTGAAGCTTTCTTT	CASSEREANKGTEAFF
TRBV19	TRBJ2-3	many	TRBD2	TGTGCCAGTAGTACCGGACTAGCAGATACGCAGTATTTT	CASSTGLADTQYF
TRBV27	TRBJ2-3	NA	TRBD2	TGTGCCAGCAGTTCCAGACTAGCGGGGGACAACACAGATACGCAGTATTTT	CASSSRLAGDNTDTQYF
TRBV5-1	TRBJ2-2	NA	TRBD1	TGCGCCAGCAGCTCCTGGGACAGGGTGACCGGGGAGCTGTTTTTT	CASSSWDRVTGELFF